These 3 T cell receptor beta chains were all obtained from the same sample, sequenced in a study of shared clonotypes between healthy human individuals. Measured with immunoSEQ multiplex PCR; TCRdb has only the in-frame clones, and not every one. This table has about 1.1 million clones, about four fifths appearing once. Material for sequencing was memory CD4+ T cells from PBMCs. The sample's subset: CD45RA-negative fraction. The source is a man aged 18 to 29 in good health. Some clones in this sample may be carry-over from other donors' samples.

The count of this clone is one. This rearrangement joins TRBV10-3 to TRBJ2-3; no reliable D call. V was clipped by 5 bases and J by 0 bases, with 12 bases between them. Germline V gene lookup returns CDR1 ENHRY and CDR2 SYGVKD. CDR3 size: 15 residues. The CDR3 nucleotides read TGTGCCATCAGTCGGGCAGACTCTAGCACAGATACGCAGTATTTT. Amino acids: CAISRADSSTDTQYF.

J is TRBJ2-1 and V is TRBV7-8; no reliable D call. CDR3 size: 16 residues. The V end was cut by 6 bases, the J end by 2 bases, with 17 bases between. The V gene's germline CDR1 is SGHVS and CDR2 FQNEAQ. CDR3 sequence reads: CASSLLLIAPYNEQFF. The CDR3 nucleotides are TGTGCCAGCAGTTTATTACTTATAGCACCCTACAATGAGCAGTTCTTC.

The rearrangement links TRBV11-1 to TRBJ2-3; TRBD1 or TRBD2 may be the D gene (5 bases each). Looked up from germline, CDR1 is SGHAT and CDR2 is FQDESV (reference sequence). V was cut by 6 bases and J by 5 bases, with 18 bases left in between. The CDR3 is 15 residues long. Here the CDR3 DNA reads TGTGCCAGCAGTCCGAGAGGGACCGACGGAGATACGCAGTATTTT. It codes for CASSPRGTDGDTQYF.